The clone carrying this T cell receptor (beta chain) has just a few counts. The antigen remains undetermined. Germline lookup yields CDR1 SGHTS and CDR2 YDEGEE. The V end lost 7 bases, the J end lost 5 bases, and 13 bases lay between the germline ends. CDR3 length: 12 amino acids. From the PCR reads, TCRdb called clonotypes with MiXCR, one entry per CDR3 protein. The sample lists approximately 550,000 distinct CDR3 sequences; around 23% were seen once. This specimen comes from a study of molecular identifiers for immune sequencing clone quantification. The overall study: Four of five RNA aliquots from around 18,000 or 91,000 naive CD8 T cells were sequenced. Regarding the study as a whole: Investigators reportedly could detect spiked Jurkat TCR RNA from one cell among around 900,000 naive cells.

Preparation of naive CD8 libraries involved roughly 18,000 to 1,100,000 sorted cells and 10%, 30% or 50% RNA. Naive CD8 T cells, phenotype CD8+CD4-CCR7+CD45RA+, were sorted. This clonotype originated in a human donor in good health. Some libraries in this study had Jurkat cell RNA spiked in. The gene calls are TRBV5-8 and TRBJ2-7; TRBD1 is a possible D gene (6 bases). Sequenced: naive CD8+ T cells from blood, with Jurkat cell RNA spiked in. Subset here: FACS-sorted CD8+CD4-CCR7+CD45RA+ naive T cells. The CDR3 reads CASEQGAHEQYF. The CDR3 nucleotides are TGTGCCAGCGAACAGGGTGCCCACGAGCAGTACTTC.